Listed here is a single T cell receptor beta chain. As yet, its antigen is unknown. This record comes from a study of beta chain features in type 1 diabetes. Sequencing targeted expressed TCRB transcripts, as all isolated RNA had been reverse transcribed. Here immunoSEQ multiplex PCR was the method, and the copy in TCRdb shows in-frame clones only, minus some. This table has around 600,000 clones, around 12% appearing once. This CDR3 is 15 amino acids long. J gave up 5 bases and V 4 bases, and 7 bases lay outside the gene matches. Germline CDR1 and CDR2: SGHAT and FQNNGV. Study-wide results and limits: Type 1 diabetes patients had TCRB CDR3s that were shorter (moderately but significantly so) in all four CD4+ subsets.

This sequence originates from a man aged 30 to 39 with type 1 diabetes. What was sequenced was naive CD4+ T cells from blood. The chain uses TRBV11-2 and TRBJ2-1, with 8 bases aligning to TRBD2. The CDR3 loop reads CASSSLAGRNNEQFF. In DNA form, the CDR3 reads TGTGCCAGCAGCTCGTTAGCGGGGAGGAACAATGAGCAGTTCTTC.